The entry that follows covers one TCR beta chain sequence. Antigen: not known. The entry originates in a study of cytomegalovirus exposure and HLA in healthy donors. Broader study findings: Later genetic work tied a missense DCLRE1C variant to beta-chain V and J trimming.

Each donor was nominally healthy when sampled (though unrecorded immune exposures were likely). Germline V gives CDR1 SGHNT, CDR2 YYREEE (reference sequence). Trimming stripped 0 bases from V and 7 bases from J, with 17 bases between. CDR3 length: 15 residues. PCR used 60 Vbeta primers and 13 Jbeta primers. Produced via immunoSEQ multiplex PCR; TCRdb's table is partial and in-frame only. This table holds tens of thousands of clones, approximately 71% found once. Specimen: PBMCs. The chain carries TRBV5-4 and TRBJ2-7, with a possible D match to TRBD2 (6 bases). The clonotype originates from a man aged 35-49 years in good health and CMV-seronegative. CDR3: CASSLGGTGSQEQYF. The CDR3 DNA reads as TGTGCCAGCAGCTTGGGGGGAACCGGGAGTCAAGAGCAGTACTTC.